This is a list of T cell receptor beta chains from one sample in a study of Ad26.COV2.S vaccination and SARS-CoV-2 variants. Profiling relied on immunoSEQ multiplex PCR, and the TCRdb table lists in-frame clones only, not all of them. The sample consists of 510,000 or so clones, 87% of them appearing once. The material was peripheral blood, obtained in a trial of Ad26.COV2.S vaccine versus placebo. The receptors here all came from a person between 18 and 60 years old who received the Ad26.COV2.S COVID-19 vaccine or a placebo. Both conserved end residues are part of each CDR3. A D gene is named only where the DNA matches it firmly. A clone size is listed for some rows: how often the clone was seen (once, few, many), or a class if it is expanded.

TRBD2	TRBJ2-1	NA	TRBV24-1	16	TGTGCCACCAGTCCGACTAGCGGGACTTTCTACAATGAGCAGTTCTTC	CATSPTSGTFYNEQFF
NA	TRBJ2-1	NA	TRBV5-4	15	TGTGCCAGCAGCCCCCCGGGCAGCTCCTACAATGAGCAGTTCTTC	CASSPPGSSYNEQFF
TRBD1	TRBJ1-1	NA	TRBV28	15	TGTGCCAGCAGTCCCCTAGGACAGGGCGGGAGAGAAGCTTTCTTT	CASSPLGQGGREAFF
NA	TRBJ2-1	NA	TRBV7-8	15	TGTGCCAGCAGCGCCGGGGACTCCTTGGGCAATGAGCAGTTCTTC	CASSAGDSLGNEQFF
NA	TRBJ2-5	NA	TRBV4-2	12	TGTGCCAGCAGCCAAAGTTCGGAGACCCAGTACTTC	CASSQSSETQYF
NA	TRBJ2-7	few	TRBV19	15	TGTGCCAGTAGTGACCCCAGGGGGGACTCCTACGAGCAGTACTTC	CASSDPRGDSYEQYF
NA	TRBJ2-3	once	TRBV29-1	14	TGCAGCGTGTGGAACCGGTGGGGGGCGGATACGCAGTATTTT	CSVWNRWGADTQYF
TRBD2	TRBJ2-7	NA	TRBV5-4	15	TGTGCCAGCAGCTTGGTTCTAGCGGGAGGATACGAGCAGTACTTC	CASSLVLAGGYEQYF
NA	TRBJ2-3	NA	TRBV10-1	14	TGCGCCAGCGGTCCTCGTGGGAGGACAGATACGCAGTATTTT	CASGPRGRTDTQYF
NA	TRBJ1-2	NA	TRBV9	14	TGTGCCAGCAGCGTAGCGCACTCTAACTATGGCTACACCTTC	CASSVAHSNYGYTF
NA	TRBJ2-5	NA	TRBV30	12	TGTGCCTGGATCCCAGGGCCGGAGACCCAGTACTTC	CAWIPGPETQYF
TRBD2	TRBJ2-3	few	TRBV2	17	TGTGCCAGCAGTGCCTACTTCAAGGCGGGAGGCTCAGATACGCAGTATTTT	CASSAYFKAGGSDTQYF
NA	TRBJ1-2	NA	TRBV5-4	15	TGTGCCAGCAGCTTTTCCTTAAGGGATGGCTATGGCTACACCTTC	CASSFSLRDGYGYTF
TRBD1	TRBJ2-7	NA	TRBV29-1	17	TGCAGCGTTGAAGTGGGGGTACGACAGGGCAGCTCCTACGAGCAGTACTTC	CSVEVGVRQGSSYEQYF
NA	TRBJ1-4	NA	TRBV5-6	18	TGTGCCAGCAGCACGGGGGCGGTGTTGCCCCGAATTGATGAAAAACTGTTTTTT	CASSTGAVLPRIDEKLFF
TRBD1	TRBJ1-5	NA	TRBV2	14	TGTGCCAGCAAGACCGGGACAGGGGCCCAGCCCCAGCATTTT	CASKTGTGAQPQHF
NA	TRBJ2-7	NA	TRBV28	12	TGTGCCAGCAGCCCAGCAGCCTACGAGCAGTACTTC	CASSPAAYEQYF
TRBD1	TRBJ1-2	NA	TRBV23-1	18	TGCGCCAGCAGTCACCAGCACGAAACAGGGGAGCGGTGCTATGGCTACACCTTC	CASSHQHETGERCYGYTF
NA	TRBJ1-3	once	TRBV6-5	16	TGTGCCAGCAGTTACTTCGGGAGGGGTTTTGGAAACACCATATATTTT	CASSYFGRGFGNTIYF
NA	TRBJ2-5	NA	TRBV30	12	TGTGCCTGGAGTGGGGCGGGGGAGACCCAGTACTTC	CAWSGAGETQYF
NA	TRBJ1-2	NA	TRBV9	15	TGTGCCAGCACCTATGGTTGGGGCGACGACTATGGCTACACCTTC	CASTYGWGDDYGYTF
TRBD2	TRBJ2-7	NA	TRBV28	15	TGTGCCAGCAGCACCCTAGCGGGGGGGTCCTACGAGCAGTACTTC	CASSTLAGGSYEQYF
NA	TRBJ2-2	NA	TRBV12-3/TRBV12-4	13	TGTGCCAGCAGGAACCACGGCGCCGGGGAGCTGTTTTTT	CASRNHGAGELFF
NA	TRBJ1-3	NA	TRBV30	12	TGTGCCTGGAGTTACTCTGGAAACACCATATATTTT	CAWSYSGNTIYF
TRBD2	TRBJ2-7	NA	TRBV19	16	TGTGCCAGTAGTACCGCGACTAGCGGGAATTCCTACGAGCAGTACTTC	CASSTATSGNSYEQYF
NA	TRBJ2-5	NA	TRBV24-1	13	TGTGCCATGAATTCGGACAGTCAAGAGACCCAGTACTTC	CAMNSDSQETQYF
NA	TRBJ1-1	NA	TRBV10-3	14	TGTGCCATCAGTCCAGGACCCTCTAACACTGAAGCTTTCTTT	CAISPGPSNTEAFF
NA	TRBJ1-6	few	TRBV27	14	TGTGCCAGCAGTTTGCAAACAGGGAATTCACCCCTCCACTTT	CASSLQTGNSPLHF
NA	TRBJ2-5	NA	TRBV7-9	13	TGTGCCAGCAGCTTAGCGGGGTCGGAGACCCAGTACTTC	CASSLAGSETQYF
NA	TRBJ1-1	NA	TRBV11-2	16	TGTGCCAGCAGCTTAGATGGTGGCAGGATCTACACTGAAGCTTTCTTT	CASSLDGGRIYTEAFF
NA	TRBJ2-7	NA	TRBV3-1/TRBV3-2	18	TGTGCCAGCAGCCGCAGCGCCGGGACGGGACACAAACCGTACGAGCAGTACTTC	CASSRSAGTGHKPYEQYF
NA	TRBJ2-5	NA	TRBV5-1	15	TGCGCCAGCAGCTTGGAGGGGAGAAAAGAAGAGACCCAGTACTTC	CASSLEGRKEETQYF
TRBD1	TRBJ2-7	NA	TRBV9	15	TGTGCCAGCAGCGTAGGGTCGGGACAGGGGTACGAGCAGTACTTC	CASSVGSGQGYEQYF
TRBD1	TRBJ2-7	NA	TRBV24-1	11	TGTGCCCGGGGACAGCAATACGAGCAGTACTTC	CARGQQYEQYF
NA	TRBJ1-6	once	TRBV14	14	TGTGCCAGCAGCCAAGTCCGGGGGGCTTCACCCCTCCACTTT	CASSQVRGASPLHF
NA	TRBJ1-5	NA	TRBV5-4	14	TGTGCCAGCAGCTTGGCTGGGGCGGATCAGCCCCAGCATTTT	CASSLAGADQPQHF
TRBD2	TRBJ2-1	NA	TRBV20-1	16	TGCAGTGCTAGTTTGCTAGCGGGGGGCTCCTACAATGAGCAGTTCTTC	CSASLLAGGSYNEQFF
TRBD1	TRBJ2-3	NA	TRBV2	14	TGTGCCAGCAGTAGGACAGGGGGCACAGATACGCAGTATTTT	CASSRTGGTDTQYF
NA	TRBJ2-1	NA	TRBV24-1	18	TGTGCCACCAGTGAGGACGGTGTTGGCAGGACCAACTACAATGAGCAGTTCTTC	CATSEDGVGRTNYNEQFF
NA	TRBJ2-7	NA	TRBV19	15	TGTGCCAGTAGTATGGGCCCCGGGGACCCCTACGAGCAGTACTTC	CASSMGPGDPYEQYF
TRBD2	TRBJ2-2	NA	TRBV10-3	14	TGTGCCATCAGTACGGGAGGGCCTACCGGGGAGCTGTTTTTT	CAISTGGPTGELFF
NA	TRBJ1-5	NA	TRBV19	17	TGTGCCAGTCGCCGAAGGGAAGGGTTATACGGCAATCAGCCCCAGCATTTT	CASRRREGLYGNQPQHF